Listed below are T cell receptor beta chains from one sample, sequenced in a study of T cell responses to AZD1222 COVID-19 vaccine. Using immunoSEQ multiplex PCR, the repertoire was profiled, and TCRdb retains in-frame clones only, with some absent. The sample carries some 140,000 clones, 86% recorded once. Here the sequenced sample was peripheral blood, taken on day 0 of MenACWY control vaccination. The origin of the receptors is an adult in good health. Each CDR3 is given with its conserved first and last residue. Fields, in order: clone size, J gene, V gene, D gene, CDR3 protein, CDR3 DNA. A D gene is named only where the DNA matches it firmly. Rows give clone size only sometimes, using once, few, many, or a class for an expanded clone.

>few|TRBJ2-5|TRBV7-8|TRBD2
CASSLGRLAGVPSQETQYF
TGTGCCAGCAGCTTAGGTCGGCTAGCGGGAGTCCCCTCCCAAGAGACCCAGTACTTC
>NA|TRBJ1-5|TRBV19|NA
CASSIDRWADTSNQPQHF
TGTGCCAGTAGTATAGATCGGTGGGCGGATACAAGCAATCAGCCCCAGCATTTT
>once|TRBJ1-6|TRBV6-4|TRBD1
CASSDNRGRERGPLHF
TGTGCCAGCAGTGACAACAGGGGGCGCGAAAGAGGGCCCCTCCACTTT
>few|TRBJ2-1|TRBV29-1|NA
CSVEGQGREQFF
TGCAGCGTTGAAGGGCAGGGTCGGGAGCAGTTCTTC
>few|TRBJ1-5|TRBV9|TRBD1
CASSRGTGGNQPQHF
TGTGCCAGCAGCCGCGGGACAGGGGGAAATCAGCCCCAGCATTTT
>NA|TRBJ2-7|TRBV30|NA
CAWRGLSYEQYF
TGTGCCTGGAGGGGTCTATCGTACGAGCAGTACTTC
>few|TRBJ1-3|TRBV7-2|NA
CASSLSLPAAGNTIYF
TGTGCCAGCAGCTTAAGTCTTCCGGCAGCTGGAAACACCATATATTTT
>NA|TRBJ1-2|TRBV6-5|NA
CASSLTGPDGYTF
TGTGCCAGCAGTCTAACCGGTCCCGATGGCTACACCTTC
>once|TRBJ2-3|TRBV7-3|NA
CASSLGQNTDTQYF
TGTGCCAGCAGCTTAGGACAGAACACAGATACGCAGTATTTT
>NA|TRBJ1-1|TRBV5-6|NA
CASSLVDRNTEAFF
TGTGCCAGCAGCTTGGTGGACCGGAACACTGAAGCTTTCTTT
>NA|TRBJ2-2|TRBV11-2|NA
CASSQAADFRNTGELFF
TGTGCCAGCAGCCAAGCGGCAGATTTTCGGAACACCGGGGAGCTGTTTTTT
>NA|TRBJ1-6|TRBV3-1/TRBV3-2|NA
CASSQDYVDPLHF
TGTGCCAGCAGCCAAGACTATGTCGACCCCCTCCACTTT
>NA|TRBJ2-7|TRBV6-2/TRBV6-3|NA
CASTPGRGLRKYSYEQYF
TGTGCCAGCACCCCCGGCAGGGGATTACGAAAATACTCCTACGAGCAGTACTTC
>NA|TRBJ1-5|TRBV10-2|NA
CASSESAVNQPQHF
TGCGCCAGCAGTGAGTCGGCAGTCAATCAGCCCCAGCATTTT
>once|TRBJ1-1|TRBV29-1|NA
CSGGSVDTEAFF
TGCAGCGGAGGGTCCGTGGACACTGAAGCTTTCTTT
>NA|TRBJ1-5|TRBV6-2/TRBV6-3|NA
CASSRTVQPQHF
TGTGCCAGCAGCAGGACAGTTCAGCCCCAGCATTTT
>NA|TRBJ1-1|TRBV5-6|NA
CASSPTMNTEAFF
TGTGCCAGCAGCCCAACAATGAACACTGAAGCTTTCTTT
>once|TRBJ1-1|TRBV12-3/TRBV12-4|TRBD1
CASSPRDRPLSFF
TGTGCCAGCAGTCCCCGGGACAGGCCCCTGAGTTTCTTT
>NA|TRBJ2-2|TRBV19|TRBD1
CASSHGQGGTGELFF
TGTGCCAGTAGTCATGGACAGGGTGGCACCGGGGAGCTGTTTTTT
>NA|TRBJ1-2|TRBV30|NA
CAWSVYGGYTF
TGTGCCTGGAGTGTATACGGGGGCTACACCTTC
>NA|TRBJ1-1|TRBV5-1|TRBD1
CASSLARGREYTEAFF
TGCGCCAGCAGCTTGGCCAGGGGGCGCGAATACACTGAAGCTTTCTTT
>NA|TRBJ1-5|TRBV30|NA
CAWSVLGGMGAQHF
TGTGCCTGGAGTGTACTTGGGGGAATGGGGGCCCAGCATTTT
>NA|TRBJ2-5|TRBV6-5|NA
CASSSSGGQTETQYF
TGTGCCAGCAGTTCCTCAGGGGGGCAAACGGAGACCCAGTACTTC
>NA|TRBJ1-6|TRBV27|TRBD1
CASSLGTGTPNSPLHF
TGTGCCAGCAGTTTAGGGACAGGGACTCCTAATTCACCCCTCCACTTT
>NA|TRBJ2-3|TRBV11-2|TRBD2
CASSSVRLAGGWADTQYF
TGTGCCAGCAGCTCCGTCCGACTAGCGGGGGGGTGGGCAGATACGCAGTATTTT
>NA|TRBJ1-5|TRBV2|TRBD1
CASSRTGALDGNQPQHF
TGTGCCAGCAGTCGGACAGGGGCGCTGGATGGCAATCAGCCCCAGCATTTT
>NA|TRBJ2-1|TRBV11-3|NA
CASSLDPRNEQFF
TGTGCCAGCAGCTTAGATCCCAGGAATGAGCAGTTCTTC
>NA|TRBJ1-1|TRBV28|NA
CASIQSDRLRGDEAFF
TGTGCCAGCATCCAGAGTGACAGGCTCCGGGGGGATGAAGCTTTCTTT
>NA|TRBJ1-2|TRBV5-6|TRBD1
CASSTWTGQDYGYTF
TGTGCCAGCAGCACCTGGACAGGGCAAGACTATGGCTACACCTTC
>NA|TRBJ1-3|TRBV7-7|NA
CASSLSPKPGNTIYF
TGTGCTAGCAGCTTAAGTCCGAAACCTGGAAACACCATATATTTT
>NA|TRBJ2-7|TRBV5-1|NA
CASSLQGGAGDYEQYF
TGCGCCAGCAGCCTACAGGGCGGGGCAGGAGACTACGAGCAGTACTTC
>NA|TRBJ1-2|TRBV19|NA
CASSIETGLLDGYTF
TGTGCCAGTAGTATAGAGACAGGTTTGCTGGACGGCTACACCTTC
>NA|TRBJ1-1|TRBV7-9|NA
CASSLRQNTEAFF
TGTGCCAGCAGCTTACGACAGAACACTGAAGCTTTCTTT
>NA|TRBJ1-2|TRBV5-4|NA
CASSLGQNYGYTF
TGTGCCAGCAGCTTGGGACAGAACTATGGCTACACCTTC
>NA|TRBJ1-1|TRBV7-9|NA
CASSPMNTEAFF
TGTGCCAGCAGCCCTATGAACACTGAAGCTTTCTTT
>once|TRBJ1-1|TRBV27|NA
CASSLSPGAGWTEAFF
TGTGCCAGCAGTTTATCCCCCGGCGCGGGATGGACTGAAGCTTTCTTT
>NA|TRBJ2-5|TRBV7-3|NA
CASSLRHQETQYF
TGTGCCAGCAGCTTGCGACATCAAGAGACCCAGTACTTC
>NA|TRBJ1-2|TRBV7-2|NA
CASSLGPGYGYTF
TGTGCCAGCAGCTTGGGCCCCGGCTATGGCTACACCTTC
>NA|TRBJ2-2|TRBV14|NA
CASSQDLTGELFF
TGTGCCAGCAGCCAAGACCTCACCGGGGAGCTGTTTTTT
>once|TRBJ2-5|TRBV6-5|TRBD2
CASTGLEGETQYF
TGTGCCAGCACCGGACTAGAGGGAGAGACCCAGTACTTC
>NA|TRBJ1-2|TRBV10-3|NA
CAISESSRSYGYTF
TGTGCCATCAGTGAGTCGAGTAGGAGTTATGGCTACACCTTC
>few|TRBJ1-5|TRBV12-5|NA
CASGLFSNQPQHF
TGTGCTAGTGGTTTGTTCAGCAATCAGCCCCAGCATTTT
>many|TRBJ2-2|TRBV10-1|NA
CASSRQGGNTGELFF
TGCGCCAGCAGTAGACAGGGAGGGAACACCGGGGAGCTGTTTTTT
>few|TRBJ1-2|TRBV19|TRBD1
CASSTLTGEGGYTF
TGTGCCAGTAGCACACTGACAGGGGAGGGTGGCTACACCTTC
>NA|TRBJ1-4|TRBV25-1|NA
CASSDPRQVNEKLFF
TGTGCCAGCAGTGACCCTCGACAGGTCAATGAAAAACTGTTTTTT
>NA|TRBJ1-1|TRBV5-4|TRBD1
CASSSGQIGNTEAFF
TGTGCCAGCAGTTCGGGACAGATTGGGAACACTGAAGCTTTCTTT
>NA|TRBJ1-2|TRBV27|NA
CASSFAVSYGYTF
TGTGCCAGCAGTTTTGCGGTGAGCTATGGCTACACCTTC
>NA|TRBJ2-5|TRBV7-7|NA
CASSSTSGTKGQTQYF
TGTGCTAGCAGCTCTACCTCCGGGACCAAAGGTCAGACCCAGTACTTC
>NA|TRBJ1-4|TRBV11-3|NA
CASTKGQGVEKLFF
TGTGCCAGCACCAAGGGACAAGGTGTGGAAAAACTGTTTTTT
>few|TRBJ1-3|TRBV4-1|NA
CASSQPLTKRNTIYF
TGCGCCAGCAGCCAACCCCTAACTAAAAGGAACACCATATATTTT
>NA|TRBJ1-3|TRBV27|NA
CASSITRNSGNTIYF
TGTGCCAGCAGCATAACCCGGAACTCTGGAAACACCATATATTTT
>NA|TRBJ2-5|TRBV6-5|NA
CASEQMGDFRETQYF
TGTGCCAGTGAGCAAATGGGGGACTTCCGAGAGACCCAGTACTTC
>NA|TRBJ1-5|TRBV28|NA
CASTLAGINNQPQHF
TGTGCCAGCACCCTGGCTGGGATTAACAATCAGCCCCAGCATTTT
>few|TRBJ1-1|TRBV19|TRBD1
CASSTRGTENTEAFF
TGTGCCAGTAGTACACGGGGGACAGAGAACACTGAAGCTTTCTTT
>NA|TRBJ2-7|TRBV7-5|NA
CARNLRDSHSYEQYF
TGTGCCAGAAACCTCCGGGACAGCCACTCCTACGAGCAGTACTTC
>NA|TRBJ2-1|TRBV3-1/TRBV3-2|TRBD2
CASSPSAGDSYNEQFF
TGTGCCAGCAGCCCTTCAGCGGGGGACTCCTACAATGAGCAGTTCTTC
>NA|TRBJ2-5|TRBV19|NA
CASSRADRSEETQYF
TGTGCCAGTAGTAGAGCCGACAGGTCAGAAGAGACCCAGTACTTC
>NA|TRBJ2-1|TRBV6-2/TRBV6-3|TRBD2
CASSIRTSGKNEQFF
TGTGCCAGCAGCATCCGGACTAGCGGGAAGAATGAGCAGTTCTTC
>once|TRBJ1-3|TRBV4-1|NA
CASSQAGATIYF
TGCGCCAGCAGCCAAGCTGGGGCCACCATATATTTT